The next 21 T cell receptor beta chains were all read from a single sample in a study of blood T cell repertoires in COVID-19. Sequencing used immunoSEQ multiplex PCR; TCRdb keeps in-frame clones, though not all of them. Seen here are hundreds of thousands of clones, approximately 88% observed once, and the top ten hold 6% to 7%. The sequencing sample was made of PBMCs or T cells enriched from blood (not recorded which). The source of these receptors is a middle-aged woman who had recovered from COVID-19.

The J gene is TRBJ2-3, the V gene TRBV7-2; TRBD2 agrees at 10 bases. This CDR3 spans 14 amino acids. V lost 0 bases and J lost 11; bases outside the gene matches: 5. Germline CDR1 reads SGHTA; CDR2 reads FQGNSA. This chain's CDR3 is CASSLASSGRRQYF. CDR3 in DNA: TGTGCCAGCAGCTTAGCCTCTAGCGGGAGACGGCAGTATTTT.

The chain employs TRBV7-2 and TRBJ1-4, with D possibly TRBD1 on 5 matching bases. The CDR3 has 15 amino acids. V was pared by 5 bases and J by 0 bases, with 10 bases between. Germline lookup yields CDR1 SGHTA and CDR2 FQGNSA. As DNA, the CDR3 is TGTGCCAGCAGCCCGCGACAGTCAACTAATGAAAAACTGTTTTTT. The encoded protein is CASSPRQSTNEKLFF. The full variable domain, in which reference TRBV7-2 and TRBJ1-4 provide the parts outside the CDR3, is GAGVSQSPSNKVTEKGKDVELRCDPISGHTALYWYRQSLGQGLEFLIYFQGNSAPDKSGLPSDRFSAERTGGSVSTLTIQRTQQEDSAVYLCASSPRQSTNEKLFFGSGTQLSVL.

The rearrangement links TRBV4-3 to TRBJ2-3; 8 bases are a match to TRBD2. The CDR3 contains 16 residues. V lost 0 bases and J lost 3; bases outside the gene matches: 5. Germline CDR1 LGHNA, CDR2 YSLEER. The CDR3 here is CASSQDLTGGTDTQYF. In DNA form, the CDR3 reads TGCGCCAGCAGCCAAGATCTAACGGGAGGGACAGATACGCAGTATTTT.

The chain is built from TRBV25-1 and TRBJ2-1; no definite D call. Per the germline V gene, CDR1 is MGHDK and CDR2 is SYGVNS. V gave up 1 base and J gave up 5 bases, with 6 bases separating them. This CDR3 is built from 13 residues. Here the CDR3 DNA reads TGTGCCAGCAGTGAATTTGGGCACAATGAGCAGTTCTTC. Translating gives CASSEFGHNEQFF.

The CDR3 sequence is CASMVGGVWTDTQYF. Written as DNA, the CDR3 is TGTGCCAGTATGGTAGGTGGAGTGTGGACAGATACGCAGTATTTT. The rearrangement uses TRBV28 and TRBJ2-3; D is unresolved. This CDR3 has 15 amino acids. From germline, CDR1 is MDHEN and CDR2 SYDVKM. Trimming cost V 9 bases and J 3 bases, with 19 bases left between them.

The chain recombines TRBV27 with TRBJ2-3, with TRBD1 matching 9 bases. Unmatched junction bases numbered 8, after V lost 7 bases and J lost 6 bases. Germline values: CDR1 MNHEY, CDR2 SMNVEV (reference sequence). This CDR3 has 14 residues. The CDR3 DNA follows: TGTGCCAGCACGGGACAGGGACGATGGGATACGCAGTATTTT. Its translation: CASTGQGRWDTQYF.

The chain carries TRBV5-6 and TRBJ1-2, with D uncertain. The CDR3 runs 13 residues. V lost 4 bases, J lost 4 bases, and 11 bases lay in between. The V gene's germline CDR1 is SGHDT and CDR2 YYEEEE. CDR3 in amino acids: CASSPGLSYGYTF. In nucleotides, the CDR3 is TGTGCCAGCAGCCCCGGACTGAGCTATGGCTACACCTTC.

J is TRBJ2-7 and V is TRBV28; D may be TRBD2 (5 bases). V was cut by 5 bases and J by 2 bases, with 13 bases left in between. The CDR3 consists of 14 residues. CDR1 is MDHEN, CDR2 SYDVKM, per germline. CDR3 in amino acids: CASSTRHGAYEQYF. As DNA, the CDR3 is TGTGCCAGCAGTACCCGACACGGGGCCTACGAGCAGTACTTC.

This clone has just one count. V usage is TRBV7-2 and J usage is TRBJ2-5; 7 nucleotides line up with TRBD2. In germline, CDR1 is SGHTA, CDR2 FQGNSA. This CDR3 is 16 amino acids long. V dropped 0 bases and J dropped 1; count of bases not matched to a gene: 5. The CDR3, as DNA: TGTGCCAGCAGCTTAGCGTTGGGGGAGGGCCAAGAGACCCAGTACTTC. It encodes CASSLALGEGQETQYF.

The V gene is TRBV9, the J gene TRBJ2-1; TRBD2 matches 7 bases. CDR1 is SGDLS, CDR2 YYNGEE, per germline. Unmatched junction bases numbered 5, after V lost 0 bases and J lost 5 bases. The CDR3 consists of 15 residues. The CDR3 DNA follows: TGTGCCAGCAGCGTAGGGCTAGCGGAACACAATGAGCAGTTCTTC. This translates into CASSVGLAEHNEQFF.

This rearrangement joins TRBV28 to TRBJ2-7; D perhaps matches TRBD2 (7 bases). Trimming took off 11 bases at V and 3 bases at J, with 23 bases between the two ends. This CDR3 comprises 15 residues. CDR1 and CDR2 from the germline V gene are MDHEN and SYDVKM. The CDR3 protein is CASSPRGGANYEQYF. As DNA, the CDR3 is TGTGCCTCCTCCCCGAGGGGGGGCGCAAACTACGAGCAGTACTTC. Variable domain in full (rest from reference TRBV28 and TRBJ2-7): DVKVTQSSRYLVKRTGEKVFLECVQDMDHENMFWYRQDPGLGLRLIYFSYDVKMKEKGDIPEGYSVSREKKERFSLILESASTNQTSMYLCASSPRGGANYEQYFGPGTRLTVT.

V is TRBV28 and J is TRBJ1-4, with 7 bases lining up with TRBD1. This CDR3 is 14 amino acids long. Germline assignment: CDR1 MDHEN and CDR2 SYDVKM. J lost 5 bases, V lost 4 bases, and 4 bases had no gene match. The CDR3 DNA is TGTGCCAGCAGTTGGGACAGACCGAATGAAAAACTGTTTTTT. As protein: CASSWDRPNEKLFF.

The chain recombines TRBV10-3 with TRBJ2-5; D possibly corresponds to TRBD1 (7 bases). The V gene's germline CDR1 is ENHRY and CDR2 SYGVKD. V shed 4 bases and J shed 4 bases, with 13 bases lying between them. The CDR3 contains 14 residues. CDR3 bases: TGTGCCATCAGTGCAGGGGGGATAGGAGAGACCCAGTACTTC. It translates to CAISAGGIGETQYF.

The chain links TRBV11-2 to TRBJ2-7, with a weak D call TRBD2 (6 bases). Germline CDR1 reads SGHAT; CDR2 reads FQNNGV. The V and J ends lost 1 base and 0 bases respectively, with 10 bases between them. The CDR3 sequence is 15 residues long. The CDR3 here is CASSLAPGLSYEQYF. The CDR3 DNA is TGTGCCAGCAGCTTAGCTCCGGGACTCTCCTACGAGCAGTACTTC.

The gene calls are TRBV5-1 and TRBJ1-2, with TRBD1 identical over 9 bases. CDR3 size: 14 residues. Germline V CDR1 and CDR2: SGHRS, YFSETQ. The J segment lost 4 bases and the V segment lost 4 bases, leaving 5 bases of the junction unmatched. CDR3 residues: CASSVGQGIYGYTF. CDR3 DNA sequence: TGCGCCAGCAGCGTTGGACAGGGGATCTATGGCTACACCTTC.

This chain joins TRBV7-2 and TRBJ1-4; D gene unclear. CDR1 is SGHTA, CDR2 FQGNSA, per germline. The CDR3 extends over 15 amino acids. Trimming took 5 bases from V and 6 from J, leaving 16 bases between them. The CDR3 DNA reads as TGTGCCAGCAGCCCCGGGTCCGTCACACATGAAAAACTGTTTTTT. As protein: CASSPGSVTHEKLFF.

This clone was detected only once. One junction end does not reproduce the germline sequence, and a read error may be involved. Different DNA sequences within this sample yield the same CDR3. The V call is TRBV7-7, the J call TRBJ2-5; D possibly corresponds to TRBD1 (6 bases). Germline loops: CDR1 SSHAT, CDR2 FNYEAQ (reference sequence). This CDR3 region has 13 residues. For the CDR3, the DNA is TGTGCTAGCAGCTTAGGACAGCAAGAGACCCAGTACTTC. This gives the protein CASSLGQQETQYF.

The chain carries TRBV6-5 and TRBJ2-3; the match to TRBD2 covers 11 bases. This CDR3 comprises 15 residues. The germline CDR1 and CDR2 sequences are MNHEY and SVGAGI. Trimming removed 5 bases from V and 5 bases from J; junction bases left unmatched: 6. The CDR3 region has the DNA TGTGCCAGCAGTCCCCGGACTAGCGGGCAAGATACGCAGTATTTT. Translated, it gives CASSPRTSGQDTQYF.

The chain employs TRBV30 and TRBJ1-3; no reliable D call. V was trimmed by 5 bases and J by 2 bases, leaving 10 bases between them. This CDR3 is 13 amino acids long. CDR1 and CDR2 from the germline V gene are GTSNPN and SVGIG (reference sequence). CDR3 loop: CAWGRGPGNTIYF. The CDR3 DNA is TGTGCCTGGGGGCGAGGGCCTGGAAACACCATATATTTT.

V usage is TRBV5-1 and J usage is TRBJ2-2; 9 bases agree with TRBD2. From germline, CDR1 is SGHRS and CDR2 YFSETQ. The CDR3 spans 18 residues. V trimming: 2 bases; J trimming: 7 bases; junction bases outside the gene matches: 15. CDR3 region: CASSFSSGRTGVIGELFF. CDR3 coding DNA: TGCGCCAGCAGCTTTAGTAGCGGGAGAACCGGGGTCATCGGGGAGCTGTTTTTT.

This clone was counted a single time. The CDR3 DNA follows: TGCGCCAGCAGACTTGACATCTACGAGCAGTACTTC. Its protein is CASRLDIYEQYF. J is TRBJ2-7 and V is TRBV4-1, with D uncertain. The CDR3 is made up of 12 amino acids. Trimming cost V 6 bases and J 3 bases, with 9 bases left between them. The germline V gene encodes CDR1 MGHRA and CDR2 YSYEKL.